This T cell receptor beta chain was captured by sequencing in a study of T cells in Graves' hyperthyroidism and ophthalmopathy. Study at large: Peripheral blood samples were taken at initial diagnosis, prior to any treatment.

Amplified TCR beta CDR3 regions came from RNA transcripts. The TCR CDR3 was amplified in a first-round RT-PCR using the HTBI primer set. One entry per CDR3 protein, called by TCRdb with MiXCR from the multiplex PCR reads. This sample has 220,000 or so distinct CDR3 sequences; about a sixth occur once, and the top ten carry around 28%. General study points: A model using 13 V-J features told ophthalmopathy apart from stable hyperthyroidism.

In germline, CDR1 is PRHDT, CDR2 FYEKMQ (reference sequence). Trimming shortened V by 5 bases and J by 4 bases, and 20 bases separated the two germline ends. This CDR3 has 16 residues. About this clonotype itself: The antigen is not known. A much larger clonotype is one base distant, so this may be a read error.

Patients were excluded for uncontrolled infection, other autoimmune disease, pregnancy or lactation. Extraction of PBMCs used 10 ml of fresh peripheral blood. The chain combines TRBV13 with TRBJ2-5, with D uncertain. The TCR sequence derives from a woman aged 18-30 years with Graves' ophthalmopathy. Source material: blood. The CDR3 region has the DNA TGTGCCAGCAGCCAAGACCCATCTCAACTTCGAGAGACCCAGTACTTC. Its translation is CASSQDPSQLRETQYF.